Listed below are T cell receptor beta chains from one sample, sequenced in a study of Graves' ophthalmopathy and Graves' hyperthyroidism. One entry per CDR3 protein, called by TCRdb with MiXCR from the multiplex PCR reads. Among around 1.1 million distinct CDR3 sequences listed, around a third were seen once. Input material: peripheral blood or thyroid tissue (not recorded which). The receptor source for this set is an adult man with Graves' hyperthyroidism. Each CDR3 is given with its conserved first and last residue. The D gene is left open where the match is weak. Rows give clone size only sometimes, using once, few, many, or a class for an expanded clone.

v_gene: TRBV19
d_gene: NA
abundance: NA
j_gene: TRBJ1-2
CDR3aa: CASSFRLRGYTF
CDR3nt: TGTGCCAGTAGTTTCAGGCTGCGTGGCTACACCTTC

v_gene: TRBV10-2
d_gene: NA
abundance: many
j_gene: TRBJ1-1
CDR3aa: CASSAGVTEAFF
CDR3nt: TGTGCCAGCAGCGCAGGGGTGACTGAAGCTTTCTTT

v_gene: TRBV5-5
d_gene: NA
abundance: few
j_gene: TRBJ1-5
CDR3aa: CASSLYGQDSNQPQHF
CDR3nt: TGTGCCAGCAGCTTGTATGGTCAGGATAGCAATCAGCCCCAGCATTTT

v_gene: TRBV7-2
d_gene: NA
abundance: few
j_gene: TRBJ1-5
CDR3aa: CASSLFADSNQPQHF
CDR3nt: TGTGCCAGCAGCTTATTTGCAGATAGCAATCAGCCCCAGCATTTT

v_gene: TRBV11-2
d_gene: NA
abundance: many
j_gene: TRBJ1-2
CDR3aa: CASSALEGNYGYTF
CDR3nt: TGTGCCAGCAGCGCGCTTGAGGGAAACTATGGCTACACCTTC

v_gene: TRBV28
d_gene: NA
abundance: NA
j_gene: TRBJ2-7
CDR3aa: CASGHRGLANYEQYF
CDR3nt: TGTGCCAGCGGGCATCGGGGTCTAGCTAACTACGAGCAGTACTTC

v_gene: TRBV4-1
d_gene: TRBD1
abundance: NA
j_gene: TRBJ2-7
CDR3aa: CASSRLVGAGRGHFEQYF
CDR3nt: TGCGCCAGCAGCCGACTTGTGGGGGCGGGCAGGGGGCATTTCGAGCAGTACTTC

v_gene: TRBV11-2
d_gene: TRBD2
abundance: many
j_gene: TRBJ2-5
CDR3aa: CASGTGGVSQETQYF
CDR3nt: TGTGCCAGCGGCACGGGGGGAGTAAGCCAAGAGACCCAGTACTTC

v_gene: TRBV5-8
d_gene: NA
abundance: many
j_gene: TRBJ1-6
CDR3aa: CASSLDRNNSPLHF
CDR3nt: TGTGCCAGCAGCTTAGACAGGAATAATTCACCCCTCCACTTT

v_gene: TRBV7-8
d_gene: TRBD1
abundance: many
j_gene: TRBJ1-1
CDR3aa: CASSFRGRDEAFF
CDR3nt: TGTGCCAGCAGCTTCAGGGGGAGGGACGAGGCTTTCTTT

v_gene: TRBV10-3
d_gene: NA
abundance: NA
j_gene: TRBJ2-7
CDR3aa: CASSYEESSYEQYF
CDR3nt: TGTGCCAGCAGTTACGAGGAGAGCTCCTACGAGCAGTACTTC

v_gene: TRBV29-1
d_gene: TRBD1
abundance: many
j_gene: TRBJ1-2
CDR3aa: CSAWDRGGYGYTF
CDR3nt: TGCAGCGCCTGGGACAGGGGAGGCTATGGCTACACCTTC

v_gene: TRBV11-1
d_gene: NA
abundance: few
j_gene: TRBJ2-2
CDR3aa: CASSFFERTGELFF
CDR3nt: TGTGCCAGCAGCTTTTTTGAGAGAACCGGGGAGCTGTTTTTT

v_gene: TRBV9
d_gene: TRBD1
abundance: NA
j_gene: TRBJ2-5
CDR3aa: CASSGQGTLGETQYF
CDR3nt: TGTGCCAGCAGCGGACAGGGGACCCTAGGGGAGACCCAGTACTTC

v_gene: TRBV27
d_gene: NA
abundance: NA
j_gene: TRBJ2-7
CDR3aa: CASSYPEREQYF
CDR3nt: TGTGCCAGCAGTTACCCCGAGAGGGAGCAGTACTTC

v_gene: TRBV12-3/TRBV12-4
d_gene: NA
abundance: NA
j_gene: TRBJ2-2
CDR3aa: CASSQISPSTGELFF
CDR3nt: TGTGCCAGCAGCCAAATATCCCCCAGCACCGGGGAGCTGTTTTTT

v_gene: TRBV2
d_gene: TRBD1
abundance: many
j_gene: TRBJ2-7
CDR3aa: CASASGQGAEQYF
CDR3nt: TGTGCCAGCGCGTCGGGACAGGGGGCCGAGCAGTACTTC

v_gene: TRBV7-9
d_gene: NA
abundance: many
j_gene: TRBJ2-2
CDR3aa: CASSASGYNTGELFF
CDR3nt: TGTGCCAGCAGTGCTAGTGGCTACAACACCGGGGAGCTGTTTTTT

v_gene: TRBV20-1
d_gene: TRBD2
abundance: NA
j_gene: TRBJ2-2
CDR3aa: CSASSSGATTGELFF
CDR3nt: TGCAGTGCTAGTTCCAGCGGGGCAACCACCGGGGAGCTGTTTTTT

v_gene: TRBV15
d_gene: NA
abundance: few
j_gene: TRBJ1-1
CDR3aa: CATSREGERTEAFF
CDR3nt: TGTGCCACCAGCAGAGAAGGGGAACGGACTGAAGCTTTCTTT

v_gene: TRBV9
d_gene: NA
abundance: many
j_gene: TRBJ1-4
CDR3aa: CASSASTGRGEKLFF
CDR3nt: TGTGCCAGCAGCGCCAGTACAGGGCGTGGGGAAAAACTGTTTTTT

v_gene: TRBV28
d_gene: TRBD1
abundance: NA
j_gene: TRBJ2-7
CDR3aa: CASSSIQGISYEQYF
CDR3nt: TGTGCCAGCAGTTCGATACAGGGGATCTCCTACGAGCAGTACTTC

v_gene: TRBV10-3
d_gene: NA
abundance: NA
j_gene: TRBJ1-5
CDR3aa: CAISERSSGITQPQHF
CDR3nt: TGTGCCATCAGTGAGCGATCCTCCGGGATCACGCAGCCCCAGCATTTT

v_gene: TRBV19
d_gene: TRBD2
abundance: many
j_gene: TRBJ2-7
CDR3aa: CASSQAGGDEQYF
CDR3nt: TGTGCCAGTAGCCAAGCGGGAGGGGACGAGCAGTACTTC

v_gene: TRBV3-1
d_gene: NA
abundance: few
j_gene: TRBJ1-4
CDR3aa: CASSPRSLANEKLFF
CDR3nt: TGTGCCAGCAGTCCAAGGAGTTTGGCTAATGAAAAACTGTTTTTT

v_gene: TRBV7-2
d_gene: NA
abundance: many
j_gene: TRBJ1-2
CDR3aa: CASTLNIGGYGYTF
CDR3nt: TGTGCCAGCACACTAAACATAGGGGGCTATGGCTACACCTTC

v_gene: TRBV15
d_gene: TRBD1
abundance: NA
j_gene: TRBJ1-2
CDR3aa: CATSTNPGQGMRGYTF
CDR3nt: TGTGCCACCAGCACCAACCCTGGACAGGGTATGAGGGGCTACACCTTC

v_gene: TRBV2
d_gene: NA
abundance: NA
j_gene: TRBJ1-6
CDR3aa: CASSPPIDSPLHF
CDR3nt: TGTGCCAGCAGCCCTCCTATTGATTCACCCCTCCACTTT

v_gene: TRBV7-9
d_gene: NA
abundance: few
j_gene: TRBJ1-4
CDR3aa: CASSPRDGINEKLFF
CDR3nt: TGTGCCAGCAGCCCCCGGGACGGCATAAATGAAAAACTGTTTTTT

v_gene: TRBV15
d_gene: TRBD1
abundance: many
j_gene: TRBJ2-7
CDR3aa: CATSGDRFEQYF
CDR3nt: TGTGCCACCAGCGGGGACAGGTTTGAGCAGTACTTC

v_gene: TRBV10-3
d_gene: TRBD1
abundance: many
j_gene: TRBJ2-5
CDR3aa: CAISEGRGRETQYF
CDR3nt: TGTGCCATCAGTGAAGGAAGGGGGCGCGAGACCCAGTACTTC

v_gene: TRBV25-1
d_gene: NA
abundance: few
j_gene: TRBJ1-5
CDR3aa: CASRGEQPQHF
CDR3nt: TGTGCCAGCAGGGGGGAGCAGCCCCAGCATTTT

v_gene: TRBV7-6
d_gene: NA
abundance: many
j_gene: TRBJ2-7
CDR3aa: CASSRYGDSGLYEQYF
CDR3nt: TGTGCCAGCAGCCGCTACGGGGACAGCGGGCTGTACGAGCAGTACTTC

v_gene: TRBV18
d_gene: TRBD1
abundance: few
j_gene: TRBJ1-5
CDR3aa: CASSPLRGRQPQHF
CDR3nt: TGTGCCAGCTCACCCCTCAGGGGGAGACAGCCCCAGCATTTT

v_gene: TRBV11-2
d_gene: NA
abundance: few
j_gene: TRBJ2-7
CDR3aa: CASSPVPDSGSYEQYF
CDR3nt: TGTGCCAGCAGCCCCGTACCGGACAGCGGCTCCTACGAGCAGTACTTC

v_gene: TRBV10-2
d_gene: TRBD2
abundance: NA
j_gene: TRBJ2-5
CDR3aa: CASSDRTSGTETQYF
CDR3nt: TGCGCCAGCAGTGACAGGACTAGCGGGACAGAGACCCAGTACTTC

v_gene: TRBV19
d_gene: NA
abundance: NA
j_gene: TRBJ1-5
CDR3aa: CASTPNGWGQPQHF
CDR3nt: TGTGCCAGTACCCCGAACGGGTGGGGTCAGCCCCAGCATTTT

v_gene: TRBV4-3
d_gene: NA
abundance: NA
j_gene: TRBJ1-2
CDR3aa: CASSQGLRTINYGYTF
CDR3nt: TGCGCCAGCAGCCAAGGTCTCCGGACAATTAACTATGGCTACACCTTC

v_gene: TRBV20-1
d_gene: NA
abundance: NA
j_gene: TRBJ2-7
CDR3aa: CSVLGLPSYEQYF
CDR3nt: TGCAGTGTACTGGGACTCCCCTCCTACGAACAGTACTTC

v_gene: TRBV12-3/TRBV12-4
d_gene: TRBD1
abundance: few
j_gene: TRBJ2-5
CDR3aa: CASSDNRGSETQYF
CDR3nt: TGTGCCAGCAGTGACAACAGGGGGTCGGAGACCCAGTACTTC

v_gene: TRBV6-4
d_gene: NA
abundance: once
j_gene: TRBJ1-6
CDR3aa: CASSDRQDNSPLHF
CDR3nt: TGTGCCAGCAGTGACCGACAGGATAATTCACCCCTCCACTTT

v_gene: TRBV24-1
d_gene: NA
abundance: NA
j_gene: TRBJ2-2
CDR3aa: CATSDLRQGIDGELFF
CDR3nt: TGTGCCACCAGTGATTTAAGGCAGGGGATCGACGGGGAGCTGTTTTTT

v_gene: TRBV20-1
d_gene: NA
abundance: many
j_gene: TRBJ2-7
CDR3aa: CSARDLAGKSYEQYF
CDR3nt: TGCAGTGCTAGAGATCTGGCAGGGAAGTCCTACGAGCAGTACTTC

v_gene: TRBV29-1
d_gene: TRBD1
abundance: NA
j_gene: TRBJ1-1
CDR3aa: CSVGRGISEAFF
CDR3nt: TGCAGCGTTGGCAGGGGGATTTCTGAAGCTTTCTTT